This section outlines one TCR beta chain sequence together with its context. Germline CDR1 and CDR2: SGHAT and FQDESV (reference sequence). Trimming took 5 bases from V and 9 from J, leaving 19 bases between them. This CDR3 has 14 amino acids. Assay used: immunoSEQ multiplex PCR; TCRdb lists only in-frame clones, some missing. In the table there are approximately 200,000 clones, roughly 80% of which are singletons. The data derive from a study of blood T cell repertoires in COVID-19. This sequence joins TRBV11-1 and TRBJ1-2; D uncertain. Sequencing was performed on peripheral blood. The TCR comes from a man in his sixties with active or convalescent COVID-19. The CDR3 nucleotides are TGTGCCAGCAGCCCCCGGAGTGAGTTACCCAGCTACACCTTC. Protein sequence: CASSPRSELPSYTF. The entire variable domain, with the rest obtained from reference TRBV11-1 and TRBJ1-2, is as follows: EAEVAQSPRYKITEKSQAVAFWCDPISGHATLYWYRQILGQGPELLVQFQDESVVDDSQLPKDRFSAERLKGVDSTLKIQPAELGDSAMYLCASSPRSELPSYTFGSGTRLTVV.